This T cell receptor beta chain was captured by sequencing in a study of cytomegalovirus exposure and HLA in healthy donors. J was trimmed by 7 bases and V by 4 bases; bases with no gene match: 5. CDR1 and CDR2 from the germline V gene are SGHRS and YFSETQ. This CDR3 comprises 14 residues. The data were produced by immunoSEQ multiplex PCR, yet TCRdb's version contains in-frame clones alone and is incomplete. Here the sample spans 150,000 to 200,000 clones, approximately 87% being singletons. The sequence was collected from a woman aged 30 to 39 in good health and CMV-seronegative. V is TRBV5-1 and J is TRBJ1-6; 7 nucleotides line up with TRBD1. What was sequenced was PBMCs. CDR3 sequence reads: CASSPGTVNSPLHF. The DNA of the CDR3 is TGCGCCAGCAGCCCAGGGACAGTGAATTCACCCCTCCACTTT. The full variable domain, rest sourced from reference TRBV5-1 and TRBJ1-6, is KAGVTQTPRYLIKTRGQQVTLSCSPISGHRSVSWYQQTPGQGLQFLFEYFSETQRNKGNFPGRFSGRQFSNSRSEMNVSTLELGDSALYLCASSPGTVNSPLHFGNGTRLTVT.